The rows below give T cell receptor beta chains drawn from one sample of a study of cytomegalovirus exposure and HLA in healthy donors. The protocol was immunoSEQ multiplex PCR, while the TCRdb copy is restricted to in-frame clones and leaves out a portion. Among about 310,000 clones listed, nearly 90% were seen once. The material sequenced was PBMCs. Source of these receptors: a young man in good health and CMV-seronegative. CDR3s include the opening cysteine and the closing phenylalanine or tryptophan. The D gene is left open where the match is weak. A clone size is listed for some rows: how often the clone was seen (once, few, many), or a class if it is expanded.

d_call clone_size j_call cdr3_length v_call cdr3_aa cdr3_nt
- few TRBJ1-2 11 TRBV28 CASSLRSGYTF TGTGCCAGCAGTTTGCGCTCTGGCTACACCTTC
- few TRBJ1-2 12 TRBV6-1 CASRGGSNGYTF TGTGCCAGCAGGGGGGGGAGTAATGGCTACACCTTC
- - TRBJ1-1 15 TRBV5-6 CASSFDGQPYTEAFF TGTGCCAGCAGCTTCGATGGACAGCCCTACACTGAAGCTTTCTTT
TRBD1 - TRBJ1-2 15 TRBV18 CASSPRDRNNYGYTF TGTGCCAGCTCACCGAGGGACAGAAACAACTATGGCTACACCTTC
- - TRBJ2-7 15 TRBV6-1 CASESGTGSPYEQYF TGTGCCAGCGAATCTGGAACAGGCTCCCCCTACGAGCAGTACTTC
- - TRBJ1-3 13 TRBV6-5 CASGGVYGNTIYF TGTGCCAGCGGCGGGGTCTACGGAAACACCATATATTTT
TRBD1 - TRBJ1-4 13 TRBV6-1 CASSRDRFEKLFF TGTGCCAGCTCCCGGGACAGGTTTGAAAAACTGTTTTTT
- - TRBJ2-7 15 TRBV9 CASSVAGTYNYEQYF TGTGCCAGCAGCGTGGCCGGGACTTATAACTACGAGCAGTACTTC
- many TRBJ1-1 16 TRBV7-9 CASSSNSRGPNTEAFF TGTGCCAGCAGCTCCAATTCCAGGGGCCCGAACACTGAAGCTTTCTTT
- - TRBJ1-6 14 TRBV5-4 CASSKGFGGSPLHF TGTGCCAGCAGTAAGGGGTTCGGCGGTTCACCCCTCCACTTT
- - TRBJ1-4 15 TRBV15 CATSRANSFNEKLFF TGTGCCACCAGCAGAGCAAACAGCTTCAATGAAAAACTGTTTTTT
- - TRBJ1-3 16 TRBV6-1 CASSEGAGYSGNTIYF TGTGCCAGCAGTGAAGGAGCGGGTTACTCTGGAAACACCATATATTTT
TRBD1 - TRBJ1-1 15 TRBV12-5 CASGFYQGVNTEAFF TGTGCTAGTGGTTTTTACCAGGGGGTGAACACTGAAGCTTTCTTT
- - TRBJ1-4 15 TRBV27 CASSKRPTRDEKLFF TGTGCCAGCAGTAAGAGACCAACGCGGGATGAAAAACTGTTTTTT
TRBD1 - TRBJ1-1 15 TRBV6-5 CASSPQGAGGTEAFF TGTGCCAGCAGTCCACAGGGGGCCGGGGGCACTGAAGCTTTCTTT
TRBD2 - TRBJ2-1 20 TRBV9 CASSVDATPFTSGGYNEQFF TGTGCCAGCAGCGTAGATGCAACCCCCTTCACTAGCGGGGGTTACAATGAGCAGTTCTTC
- few TRBJ1-2 13 TRBV7-9 CASSLEEAYGYTF TGTGCCAGCAGCTTAGAGGAAGCGTATGGCTACACCTTC
- - TRBJ2-7 18 TRBV11-2 CASSLDVGGRTASYEQYF TGTGCCAGCAGCTTAGATGTAGGAGGAAGGACCGCGTCGTACGAGCAGTACTTC
TRBD2 - TRBJ2-3 15 TRBV6-6 CASKFSGLVTDTQYF TGTGCCAGCAAGTTTTCGGGACTAGTAACAGATACGCAGTATTTT
- - TRBJ2-1 14 TRBV25-1 CASTEGDHDNEQFF TGTGCCAGCACAGAGGGGGACCATGACAATGAGCAGTTCTTC
TRBD2 - TRBJ2-1 19 TRBV4-1 CASSLRLAGIVSSYNEQFF TGCGCCAGCAGCCTCCGACTAGCGGGGATAGTTAGCTCCTACAATGAGCAGTTCTTC
- - TRBJ2-2 14 TRBV5-5 CASSSGLTVGELFF TGTGCCAGCAGCTCGGGACTGACGGTCGGGGAGCTGTTTTTT
TRBD1 - TRBJ1-2 10 TRBV6-1 CATGTGGYTF TGTGCCACCGGGACAGGTGGCTACACCTTC
- once TRBJ1-2 13 TRBV5-1 CASAPSGQIGYTF TGCGCCAGCGCCCCTTCAGGACAAATCGGCTACACCTTC
- - TRBJ2-3 16 TRBV6-6 CASSQQDHAGTDTQYF TGTGCCAGCAGCCAACAGGACCACGCGGGGACAGATACGCAGTATTTT
TRBD1 - TRBJ2-7 14 TRBV7-2 CASSSRTGSYEQYF TGTGCCAGCAGCTCTAGGACAGGGTCCTACGAGCAGTACTTC
TRBD1 once TRBJ2-2 15 TRBV6-5 CATIRGQENTGELFF TGTGCCACCATCCGAGGACAGGAGAACACCGGGGAGCTGTTTTTT
- - TRBJ1-4 15 TRBV7-9 CASRATEVYTEKLFF TGTGCCAGCAGGGCCACGGAGGTCTATACTGAAAAACTGTTTTTT
- - TRBJ2-6 14 TRBV6-5 CASSYITGANVLTF TGTGCCAGCAGTTACATAACTGGGGCCAACGTCCTGACTTTC
- - TRBJ1-5 16 TRBV19 CASSMGHGSSNQPQHF TGTGCCAGTAGTATGGGGCACGGTTCGAGCAATCAGCCCCAGCATTTT
- - TRBJ1-1 15 TRBV5-1 CASTPEDGLNTEAFF TGCGCCAGCACCCCGGAGGACGGACTGAACACTGAAGCTTTCTTT
TRBD2 - TRBJ2-3 15 TRBV5-8 CASSLERGSTDTQYF TGTGCCAGCAGCTTGGAGCGGGGGAGCACAGATACGCAGTATTTT
- - TRBJ2-2 16 TRBV27 CASSLWAGSNTGELFF TGTGCCAGCAGTTTATGGGCGGGATCGAACACCGGGGAGCTGTTTTTT
- - TRBJ1-4 15 TRBV12-5 CASGFRGVDGEKLFF TGTGCTAGTGGTTTTCGAGGAGTAGACGGCGAAAAACTGTTTTTT
- - TRBJ1-4 14 TRBV7-9 CASSQGGANEKLFF TGTGCCAGCAGCCAGGGAGGAGCTAATGAAAAACTGTTTTTT
TRBD2 - TRBJ2-7 15 TRBV4-1 CASSPAGGRNYEQYF TGCGCCAGCAGCCCCGCCGGGGGGAGGAACTACGAGCAGTACTTC
- - TRBJ2-5 15 TRBV10-1 CASSERGKDQETQYF TGCGCCAGCAGTGAGCGGGGGAAAGACCAAGAGACCCAGTACTTC
- - TRBJ2-5 13 TRBV11-2 CASSLGYKETQYF TGTGCCAGCAGCTTAGGGTACAAAGAGACCCAGTACTTC
TRBD1 - TRBJ1-2 14 TRBV2 CASTGTGRGYGYTF TGTGCCAGCACAGGGACAGGAAGAGGCTATGGCTACACCTTC
- - TRBJ1-5 15 TRBV6-6 CASSYSTGGNQPQHF TGTGCCAGCAGTTACTCGACAGGAGGCAATCAGCCCCAGCATTTT
TRBD1 - TRBJ1-5 16 TRBV4-1 CASSRSTGKGDRPQHF TGCGCCAGCAGCCGCTCGACAGGGAAGGGTGATCGGCCCCAGCATTTT
- once TRBJ1-1 16 TRBV4-2 CASSQDLGGADTEAFF TGTGCCAGCAGCCAAGATCTCGGAGGGGCGGACACTGAAGCTTTCTTT
TRBD1 - TRBJ2-7 14 TRBV18 CASSPGTVRREQYF TGTGCCAGCTCACCTGGGACAGTCAGGCGCGAGCAGTACTTC
- - TRBJ2-1 17 TRBV9 CASSVGVGLPWDNEQFF TGTGCCAGCAGCGTGGGAGTCGGGCTCCCCTGGGACAATGAGCAGTTCTTC
- - TRBJ2-4 15 TRBV6-5 CASSSPGQMGNIQYF TGTGCCAGCAGTTCCCCGGGACAAATGGGGAACATTCAGTACTTC
- - TRBJ1-2 15 TRBV9 CASSVGEHNNYGYTF TGTGCCAGCAGCGTAGGGGAGCACAATAACTATGGCTACACCTTC
TRBD1 - TRBJ2-5 15 TRBV5-6 CASSLAWTGGETQYF TGTGCCAGCAGCTTGGCCTGGACAGGGGGAGAGACCCAGTACTTC
- - TRBJ1-3 15 TRBV4-1 CASSQVDTSGNTIYF TGCGCCAGCAGCCAAGTCGACACTTCTGGAAACACCATATATTTT
- - TRBJ1-1 16 TRBV4-3 CASSPGAQNVNTEAFF TGCGCCAGCAGCCCAGGGGCGCAGAACGTGAACACTGAAGCTTTCTTT
- few TRBJ2-7 16 TRBV11-2 CASSPGGLFTPLEQYF TGTGCCAGCAGCCCGGGGGGCCTATTCACCCCTCTCGAGCAGTACTTC
- - TRBJ1-6 16 TRBV21-1 CASSMGTLKRDSPLHF TGTGCCAGCAGCATGGGGACATTAAAAAGGGATTCACCCCTCCACTTT